This is a list of T cell receptor beta chains from one sample in a study of cytomegalovirus exposure and HLA in healthy donors. TCRdb's copy holds only in-frame clones and misses some; the assay was immunoSEQ multiplex PCR. The table records 140,000 or so clones, around three quarters of them present only once. The sequenced material came from PBMCs. These TCRs come from a man aged 40-49 years in good health and CMV-seronegative. Both conserved end residues are part of each CDR3. The D gene is left open where the match is weak. Not all rows give a size; the values are once, few, many and, for expanded clones, a class.

v_gene: TRBV5-6; abundance: .; j_gene: TRBJ2-1; d_gene: .; CDR3aa: CASSPIADRPYNEQFF; CDR3nt: TGTGCCAGCAGCCCGATAGCGGATCGCCCCTACAATGAGCAGTTCTTC
v_gene: TRBV25-1; abundance: .; j_gene: TRBJ1-4; d_gene: TRBD1; CDR3aa: CASSDRGQGWNEKLFF; CDR3nt: TGTGCCAGCAGTGATAGGGGACAGGGCTGGAATGAAAAACTGTTTTTT
v_gene: TRBV28; abundance: .; j_gene: TRBJ2-6; d_gene: .; CDR3aa: CASSFPPYSGANVLTF; CDR3nt: TGTGCCAGCAGTTTTCCTCCTTACTCTGGGGCCAACGTCCTGACTTTC
v_gene: TRBV5-4; abundance: .; j_gene: TRBJ2-7; d_gene: .; CDR3aa: CASAKQGEQYF; CDR3nt: TGTGCCAGCGCGAAACAGGGTGAGCAGTACTTC
v_gene: TRBV4-2; abundance: .; j_gene: TRBJ2-1; d_gene: .; CDR3aa: CASSQQEVGLNEQFF; CDR3nt: TGTGCCAGCAGCCAGCAGGAGGTAGGGCTCAATGAGCAGTTCTTC
v_gene: TRBV4-3; abundance: .; j_gene: TRBJ1-1; d_gene: TRBD1; CDR3aa: CASSLGQGARAFF; CDR3nt: TGCGCCAGCAGCCTGGGACAGGGGGCTCGAGCTTTCTTT
v_gene: TRBV7-9; abundance: .; j_gene: TRBJ1-4; d_gene: TRBD1; CDR3aa: CASSSWDRGHYSLSEKLFF; CDR3nt: TGTGCCAGCAGCTCCTGGGACAGGGGACACTATTCCCTTAGTGAAAAACTGTTTTTT
v_gene: TRBV5-1; abundance: .; j_gene: TRBJ1-1; d_gene: .; CDR3aa: CASSLRGGGEANTEAFF; CDR3nt: TGCGCCAGCAGCTTGAGGGGGGGAGGGGAAGCGAACACTGAAGCTTTCTTT
v_gene: TRBV15; abundance: .; j_gene: TRBJ1-6; d_gene: .; CDR3aa: CATSGRDINSPLHF; CDR3nt: TGTGCCACCAGCGGCCGGGACATTAATTCACCCCTCCACTTT
v_gene: TRBV5-1; abundance: .; j_gene: TRBJ1-3; d_gene: .; CDR3aa: CASRKSTQGGGDTIYF; CDR3nt: TGCGCCAGCAGAAAATCGACACAGGGTGGTGGAGACACCATATATTTT
v_gene: TRBV7-9; abundance: .; j_gene: TRBJ2-1; d_gene: TRBD1; CDR3aa: CASTHRGQGRNEQFF; CDR3nt: TGTGCCAGCACCCACCGGGGACAGGGAAGGAATGAGCAGTTCTTC
v_gene: TRBV5-1; abundance: .; j_gene: TRBJ2-1; d_gene: TRBD2; CDR3aa: CASSFSGGAYNEQFF; CDR3nt: TGCGCCAGCAGCTTCAGCGGGGGGGCCTACAATGAGCAGTTCTTC
v_gene: TRBV6-5; abundance: .; j_gene: TRBJ2-7; d_gene: .; CDR3aa: CASSPYEGGQYF; CDR3nt: TGTGCCAGCAGTCCTTACGAGGGTGGGCAGTACTTC
v_gene: TRBV10-3; abundance: .; j_gene: TRBJ2-5; d_gene: .; CDR3aa: CAIRSGRGEQETQYF; CDR3nt: TGTGCCATCAGAAGCGGGCGTGGGGAGCAAGAGACCCAGTACTTC
v_gene: TRBV7-2; abundance: .; j_gene: TRBJ2-1; d_gene: TRBD2; CDR3aa: CASSRIPSGRPHEQFF; CDR3nt: TGTGCCAGCAGCCGGATCCCTAGCGGGAGGCCCCATGAGCAGTTCTTC
v_gene: TRBV5-1; abundance: .; j_gene: TRBJ2-7; d_gene: .; CDR3aa: CASSLNTGRYEQYF; CDR3nt: TGCGCCAGCAGCTTGAACACGGGAAGATACGAGCAGTACTTC
v_gene: TRBV6-6; abundance: .; j_gene: TRBJ2-7; d_gene: TRBD2; CDR3aa: CASSYSGGKGGYEQYF; CDR3nt: TGTGCCAGCAGTTACTCCGGCGGGAAGGGAGGGTACGAGCAGTACTTC
v_gene: TRBV30; abundance: .; j_gene: TRBJ2-1; d_gene: TRBD2; CDR3aa: CAWRGHGTSGTQIYNEQFF; CDR3nt: TGTGCCTGGAGGGGACACGGGACTAGCGGGACACAAATTTACAATGAGCAGTTCTTC
v_gene: TRBV11-2; abundance: once; j_gene: TRBJ2-1; d_gene: TRBD1; CDR3aa: CASSLVGTGGNEQFF; CDR3nt: TGTGCCAGCAGCTTAGTAGGGACAGGGGGCAATGAGCAGTTCTTC
v_gene: TRBV30; abundance: .; j_gene: TRBJ1-2; d_gene: .; CDR3aa: CAWSAGIYGYTF; CDR3nt: TGTGCCTGGAGTGCAGGGATCTATGGCTACACCTTC
v_gene: TRBV9; abundance: .; j_gene: TRBJ2-2; d_gene: TRBD2; CDR3aa: CASSVRGSGTGELFF; CDR3nt: TGTGCCAGCAGCGTTCGCGGGAGTGGGACCGGGGAGCTGTTTTTT
v_gene: TRBV19; abundance: .; j_gene: TRBJ2-5; d_gene: TRBD1; CDR3aa: CASSIPAGGRETQYF; CDR3nt: TGTGCCAGTAGTATCCCGGCAGGGGGCAGAGAGACCCAGTACTTC
v_gene: TRBV4-1; abundance: .; j_gene: TRBJ1-5; d_gene: .; CDR3aa: CASSRGPPAGGGQPQHF; CDR3nt: TGCGCCAGCAGCCGAGGACCTCCCGCGGGGGGCGGTCAGCCCCAGCATTTT
v_gene: TRBV7-3; abundance: .; j_gene: TRBJ1-1; d_gene: TRBD1; CDR3aa: CASSPRDRQAFF; CDR3nt: TGTGCCAGCAGCCCGAGGGACAGGCAAGCTTTCTTT
v_gene: TRBV28; abundance: .; j_gene: TRBJ2-7; d_gene: TRBD1; CDR3aa: CASQRPGTGSYEQYF; CDR3nt: TGTGCCAGCCAACGTCCCGGGACAGGATCCTACGAGCAGTACTTC
v_gene: TRBV2; abundance: .; j_gene: TRBJ2-7; d_gene: .; CDR3aa: CASKKESYEQYF; CDR3nt: TGTGCCAGCAAGAAGGAGTCCTACGAGCAGTACTTC
v_gene: TRBV29-1; abundance: .; j_gene: TRBJ1-5; d_gene: .; CDR3aa: CSARQTSDSNQPQNF; CDR3nt: TGCAGCGCTAGACAGACCTCCGATAGCAATCAGCCCCAGAATTTT
v_gene: TRBV13; abundance: .; j_gene: TRBJ2-1; d_gene: TRBD2; CDR3aa: CASSLHLAGGGNEQFF; CDR3nt: TGTGCCAGCAGCCTCCATCTAGCGGGAGGTGGTAACGAGCAGTTCTTC
v_gene: TRBV18; abundance: .; j_gene: TRBJ2-7; d_gene: TRBD1; CDR3aa: CASSSRQGPSWF; CDR3nt: TGTGCCAGCTCATCCCGACAGGGCCCTAGTTGGTTC
v_gene: TRBV7-9; abundance: .; j_gene: TRBJ2-7; d_gene: TRBD2; CDR3aa: CASSSPGGKQYF; CDR3nt: TGTGCCAGCAGCTCCCCCGGGGGGAAGCAGTACTTC
v_gene: TRBV6-5; abundance: .; j_gene: TRBJ2-5; d_gene: TRBD2; CDR3aa: CASSYFYQAGETQYF; CDR3nt: TGTGCCAGCAGTTATTTTTACCAAGCGGGGGAGACCCAGTACTTC
v_gene: TRBV5-1; abundance: .; j_gene: TRBJ1-5; d_gene: .; CDR3aa: CASSLEPGVPQHF; CDR3nt: TGCGCCAGCAGCTTGGAACCGGGGGTGCCCCAGCATTTT
v_gene: TRBV11-2; abundance: .; j_gene: TRBJ2-2; d_gene: TRBD2; CDR3aa: CASSFLAGVGGELFF; CDR3nt: TGTGCCAGCAGCTTCTTAGCGGGTGTGGGCGGGGAGCTGTTTTTT
v_gene: TRBV19; abundance: .; j_gene: TRBJ2-7; d_gene: .; CDR3aa: CASSEWWGQAKTYEQYF; CDR3nt: TGTGCCAGTAGTGAATGGTGGGGCCAGGCCAAAACCTACGAGCAGTACTTC
v_gene: TRBV27; abundance: few; j_gene: TRBJ1-1; d_gene: .; CDR3aa: CASSLSIGQWNTEAFF; CDR3nt: TGTGCCAGCAGTTTATCGATTGGGCAGTGGAACACTGAAGCTTTCTTT
v_gene: TRBV5-1; abundance: .; j_gene: TRBJ2-6; d_gene: .; CDR3aa: CASSWGDLPSGANVLTF; CDR3nt: TGCGCCAGCAGCTGGGGAGATTTACCTTCTGGGGCCAACGTCCTGACTTTC
v_gene: TRBV20-1; abundance: .; j_gene: TRBJ1-2; d_gene: .; CDR3aa: CSARDPGAYTF; CDR3nt: TGCAGTGCTAGGGATCCAGGGGCCTACACCTTC
v_gene: TRBV2; abundance: .; j_gene: TRBJ2-1; d_gene: .; CDR3aa: CASRSRVASYNEQFF; CDR3nt: TGTGCCAGCCGAAGCCGGGTCGCTAGTTACAATGAGCAGTTCTTC
v_gene: TRBV28; abundance: few; j_gene: TRBJ2-3; d_gene: .; CDR3aa: CASSPQQGARADTQYF; CDR3nt: TGTGCCAGCAGTCCGCAACAGGGAGCAAGGGCAGATACGCAGTATTTT
v_gene: TRBV5-1; abundance: .; j_gene: TRBJ1-2; d_gene: .; CDR3aa: CASRRDEANYGYTF; CDR3nt: TGCGCCAGCCGGCGGGACGAAGCTAACTATGGCTACACCTTC
v_gene: TRBV9; abundance: .; j_gene: TRBJ2-1; d_gene: TRBD1; CDR3aa: CASSLGTELSYNEQFF; CDR3nt: TGTGCCAGCAGCTTAGGGACAGAGCTGTCCTACAATGAGCAGTTCTTC
v_gene: TRBV7-8; abundance: few; j_gene: TRBJ1-2; d_gene: .; CDR3aa: CASSSRGTVYGYTF; CDR3nt: TGTGCCAGCAGCTCGAGGGGGACGGTTTATGGCTACACCTTC
v_gene: TRBV7-6; abundance: .; j_gene: TRBJ2-2; d_gene: .; CDR3aa: CASSLGGGPETGELFF; CDR3nt: TGTGCCAGCAGCTTAGGGGGGGGCCCGGAGACCGGGGAGCTGTTTTTT
v_gene: TRBV19; abundance: .; j_gene: TRBJ2-7; d_gene: .; CDR3aa: CASSTTRGGYEQYF; CDR3nt: TGTGCCAGTAGTACCACAAGGGGAGGCTACGAGCAGTACTTC
v_gene: TRBV5-6; abundance: few; j_gene: TRBJ2-3; d_gene: .; CDR3aa: CASSPRLVSYTQYF; CDR3nt: TGTGCCAGCAGCCCGCGGCTCGTCTCGTATACGCAGTATTTT
v_gene: TRBV5-6; abundance: .; j_gene: TRBJ2-5; d_gene: .; CDR3aa: CASRGDSETQYF; CDR3nt: TGTGCCAGCAGGGGGGACTCAGAGACCCAGTACTTC
v_gene: TRBV5-1; abundance: .; j_gene: TRBJ2-7; d_gene: TRBD2; CDR3aa: CASSLGGLAGAAYEQYF; CDR3nt: TGCGCCAGCAGCTTGGGGGGACTAGCGGGCGCGGCCTACGAGCAGTACTTC
v_gene: TRBV7-6; abundance: .; j_gene: TRBJ2-3; d_gene: .; CDR3aa: CASSAQPGQGGTDTQYF; CDR3nt: TGTGCCAGCAGCGCCCAGCCTGGGCAAGGTGGAACAGATACGCAGTATTTT
v_gene: TRBV28; abundance: .; j_gene: TRBJ1-1; d_gene: TRBD1; CDR3aa: CASRNPGTGWTEAFF; CDR3nt: TGTGCCAGCAGAAACCCCGGGACAGGGTGGACTGAAGCTTTCTTT
v_gene: TRBV10-3; abundance: .; j_gene: TRBJ2-5; d_gene: .; CDR3aa: CAISGLAEETQYF; CDR3nt: TGTGCCATCAGTGGGCTAGCCGAAGAGACCCAGTACTTC
v_gene: TRBV19; abundance: .; j_gene: TRBJ1-1; d_gene: TRBD1; CDR3aa: CASSIRGQGDTEAFF; CDR3nt: TGTGCCAGTAGTATACGGGGACAGGGTGACACTGAAGCTTTCTTT
v_gene: TRBV11-2; abundance: .; j_gene: TRBJ1-4; d_gene: .; CDR3aa: CASSLDGTPGPNEKLFF; CDR3nt: TGTGCCAGCAGCTTAGATGGGACTCCTGGACCCAATGAAAAACTGTTTTTT
v_gene: TRBV5-5; abundance: .; j_gene: TRBJ2-1; d_gene: .; CDR3aa: CASSLGQTRFSYNEQFF; CDR3nt: TGTGCCAGCAGCTTAGGACAGACCCGATTCTCCTACAATGAGCAGTTCTTC
v_gene: TRBV5-1; abundance: once; j_gene: TRBJ2-7; d_gene: .; CDR3aa: CASSPSGRDYEQYF; CDR3nt: TGCGCCAGCAGCCCCTCCGGACGGGACTACGAGCAGTACTTC
v_gene: TRBV19; abundance: .; j_gene: TRBJ2-3; d_gene: .; CDR3aa: CASSPLRDSDTQYF; CDR3nt: TGTGCCAGTAGTCCGCTTCGCGATTCAGATACGCAGTATTTT